The next 16 T cell receptor beta chains were all read from a single sample in a study of neurological immune-mediated disorders. Indicated time point: longitudinal time-point 1 (baseline). TCRdb reprocessed the 5' RACE reads with MiXCR, giving one entry per CDR3 protein. The data hold tens of thousands of distinct CDR3 sequences, with less than 12% observed a single time. Sequencing used PBMCs. These receptors were obtained from a woman aged 40 to 49 in good health.

A note on this clonotype: A clone one base away is much larger, so this may be a read error. The chain is built from TRBV6-5 and TRBJ1-1; a possible D gene is TRBD1 (6 bases). CDR1 and CDR2 (germline): MNHEY, SVGAGI. The CDR3 spans 13 residues. Here the CDR3 DNA reads TGTTCCAGCAGTTACGGAGGGGGCACTGAAGCTTTCTTT. It specifies CSSSYGGGTEAFF.

As to this clonotype: Since a much larger clone is just one base distant, this may be a read error. V gene TRBV5-1 combines with J gene TRBJ2-1; 9 nucleotides line up with TRBD2. The CDR3 contains 15 residues. CDR1 and CDR2 (germline): SGHRS, YFSETQ. Losses at the gene ends were 8 bases for V and 8 bases for J; bases not matched to a gene: 14. The chain's CDR3 is CARPPGTSWSDEQFF. CDR3 DNA sequence: TGCGCCAGACCACCGGGGACTAGCTGGAGCGATGAGCAGTTCTTC.

This clonotype was seen at least ten times. The chain links TRBV4-2 to TRBJ1-5; no clear D gene. Trimming left V 0 bases short and J 4 bases short, with 10 bases between. From germline, CDR1 is LGHNA and CDR2 YNFKEQ. The CDR3 spans 15 residues. Here the CDR3 reads CASSQELSQNQPQHF. The CDR3 nucleotides are TGTGCCAGCAGCCAAGAACTATCTCAGAATCAGCCCCAGCATTTT.

This clonotype was picked up many times. V is TRBV7-2 and J is TRBJ1-1, with no clear D. The germline V gene encodes CDR1 SGHTA and CDR2 FQGNSA. V shed 4 bases and J shed 3 bases, with 9 bases lying between them. This CDR3 contains 13 residues. The CDR3 reads CASSSGRHTEAFF. The CDR3 DNA follows: TGTGCCAGCAGCTCCGGCCGGCACACTGAAGCTTTCTTT.

This clonotype showed up many times. The chain employs TRBV20-1 and TRBJ1-1; 9 nucleotides agree with TRBD1. Per germline, CDR1 DFQATT and CDR2 SNEGSKA (reference sequence). CDR3 length: 15 residues. J was trimmed by 2 bases and V by 1 base; bases with no gene match: 5. CDR3 DNA: TGCAGTGCTAGAGGGGACAGGGTCGTTAACACTGAAGCTTTCTTT. This codes for CSARGDRVVNTEAFF.

This clonotype was counted at least ten times. J is TRBJ2-7 and V is TRBV7-9; the match to TRBD2 covers 9 bases. J was trimmed by 2 bases and V by 4 bases; bases with no gene match: 6. The CDR3 consists of 15 residues. Germline V gene sequence: CDR1 SEHNR, CDR2 FQNEAQ (reference sequence). CDR3 region: CASSYLAGAPYEQYF. In DNA form, the CDR3 reads TGTGCCAGCAGCTACTTAGCGGGGGCTCCCTACGAGCAGTACTTC.

With respect to this clonotype: Just one base apart from a much larger clone, this may be a read error. The V call is TRBV7-2, the J call TRBJ1-2; 7 bases are a match to TRBD1. This CDR3 is 14 amino acids long. Germline values: CDR1 SGHTA, CDR2 FQGNSA. The CDR3 bases are TGTGCCAGCATCTTAGTGACAGGGCTTCCCGACTACACCTTC. It is translated as CASILVTGLPDYTF.

This clonotype came up many times. The J gene is TRBJ2-7, the V gene TRBV24-1, with D perhaps TRBD2 (6 bases). Per the germline V gene, CDR1 is KGHDR and CDR2 is SFDVKD. Trimming took 5 bases from V and 7 from J, leaving 11 bases between them. This CDR3 region has 12 residues. The chain's CDR3 is CATSGSGREQYF. The CDR3 nucleotides are TGTGCCACCAGTGGTAGCGGTCGGGAGCAGTACTTC.

The sample holds many counts of this clonotype. This chain uses TRBV4-1 with TRBJ1-4; a weak D match, TRBD1 (5 bases). CDR1 is MGHRA, CDR2 YSYEKL, per germline. V was shortened by 4 bases and J by 6 bases, with 12 bases between the two germline ends. The CDR3 contains 14 residues. The CDR3: CASSPPGRDEKLFF. CDR3 nucleotides: TGCGCCAGCAGCCCCCCAGGGCGGGATGAAAAACTGTTTTTT.

This clonotype was counted ten times or more. The chain recombines TRBV6-6 with TRBJ1-1, with a possible D match to TRBD1 (5 bases). V was trimmed by 10 bases and J by 1 base, leaving 13 bases between them. Germline-derived CDR1 and CDR2 are MNHNY and SVGAGI (reference sequence). The CDR3 consists of 13 residues. In DNA, the CDR3 is TGTGCCATCCAGCGGAGGGGGAACACTGAAGCTTTCTTT. As protein: CAIQRRGNTEAFF.

In its sample, this clonotype was seen many times. The chain is built from TRBV4-1 and TRBJ1-1; 7 bases line up with TRBD1. This CDR3 has 15 amino acids. Germline V lookup: CDR1 MGHRA, CDR2 YSYEKL. With 2 bases clipped from V and 4 bases from J, the junction kept 7 bases outside the gene matches. DNA for the CDR3: TGCGCCAGCAGCCAACCTCCGCCAGGGGGCACTGAAGCTTTCTTT. This encodes CASSQPPPGGTEAFF.

This clonotype has a count of ten or more. The J gene is TRBJ1-2, the V gene TRBV20-1; D is ambiguous. This CDR3 has 14 residues. Germline V gene lookup returns CDR1 DFQATT and CDR2 SNEGSKA (reference sequence). V gave up 1 base and J gave up 8 bases, with 17 bases separating them. The CDR3 DNA is TGCAGTGCTAGAGTAAACCGCGGCTCCGGCGGCTACACCTTC. Encoded protein: CSARVNRGSGGYTF.

Ten or more counts support this clonotype. V usage is TRBV7-2 and J usage is TRBJ1-2, with no clear D. V lost 4 bases to trimming and J lost 8 bases, with 17 bases between them. This CDR3 spans 14 amino acids. Per germline, CDR1 SGHTA and CDR2 FQGNSA. CDR3 loop: CASSSPDGFRGYTF. In nucleotides, the CDR3 is TGTGCCAGCAGCTCCCCCGACGGGTTTAGGGGCTACACCTTC.

This clonotype was recorded many times. The chain links TRBV18 to TRBJ1-6; D unclear. The germline gives CDR1 KGHSH, CDR2 LQKENI. Trimming cost V 1 base and J 5 bases, with 9 bases left between them. CDR3 length equals 15 residues. In nucleotides, the CDR3 is TGTGCCAGCTCACCACTGAGAGGCAATAATTCACCCCTCCACTTT. It translates to CASSPLRGNNSPLHF.

Ten or more counts support this clonotype. The rearrangement uses TRBV20-1 and TRBJ2-1; tentatively, D is TRBD2 (6 bases). The CDR3 has 13 residues. Trimming pared 3 bases from V and 4 bases from J, leaving 10 bases between. The germline gives CDR1 DFQATT, CDR2 SNEGSKA (reference sequence). In DNA form, the CDR3 reads TGCAGTGCTAGGATAGCGGAGTACAATGAGCAGTTCTTC. Translation: CSARIAEYNEQFF.

This clonotype was recorded many times. J is TRBJ1-1 and V is TRBV5-1; D possibly corresponds to TRBD1 (5 bases). The CDR3 is made up of 14 amino acids. Deletions cut 4 bases from V and 3 bases from J, with 13 bases between. Germline V lookup: CDR1 SGHRS, CDR2 YFSETQ. CDR3 DNA sequence: TGCGCCAGCAGCCGGGCCCCGGGGGACACTGAAGCTTTCTTT. This codes for CASSRAPGDTEAFF.